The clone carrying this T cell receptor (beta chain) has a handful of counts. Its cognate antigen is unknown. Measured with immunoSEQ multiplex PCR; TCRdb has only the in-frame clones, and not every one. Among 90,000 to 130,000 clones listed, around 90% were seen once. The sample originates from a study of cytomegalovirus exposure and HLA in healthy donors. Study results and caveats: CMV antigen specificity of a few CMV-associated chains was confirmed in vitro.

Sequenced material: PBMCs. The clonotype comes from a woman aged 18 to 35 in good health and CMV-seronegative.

The CDR3 coding sequence is TGTGCCAGCATTTCAGGGTCAACCGGGGAGCTGTTTTTT. This translates into CASISGSTGELFF. The chain uses TRBV28 and TRBJ2-2; possibly TRBD1 for D (5 bases). The CDR3 covers 13 residues. V was trimmed by 7 bases and J by 5 bases, leaving 11 bases between them. CDR1 MDHEN and CDR2 SYDVKM come from the germline V gene.